The 32 T cell receptor beta chains below all came from one sample that was sequenced in a study of blood T cell repertoires in COVID-19. The repertoire was sequenced with immunoSEQ multiplex PCR; TCRdb's copy has only in-frame clones and lacks some. The sample has 95,000 to 120,000 clones, 71% seen once. Sequenced sample: peripheral blood. These receptors all come from a woman in her 40s with acute or convalescent COVID-19.

CDR3 amino acids: CASSGASGVSETQYF. CDR3 coding DNA: TGTGCCAGCAGTGGTGCTAGCGGGGTCTCCGAGACCCAGTACTTC. The chain combines TRBV2 with TRBJ2-5, with 9 bases matching TRBD2. V trimming: 4 bases; J trimming: 5 bases; junction bases outside the gene matches: 8. The CDR3 is 15 residues long. Germline CDR1 is SNHLY and CDR2 is FYNNEI.

The chain is built from TRBV6-6 and TRBJ2-5; 8 bases fit TRBD2. J was trimmed by 5 bases and V by 7 bases; bases with no gene match: 6. Germline lookup yields CDR1 MNHNY and CDR2 SVGAGI (reference sequence). This CDR3 comprises 13 residues. The CDR3 region is CASTGGIWETQYF. As DNA, the CDR3 is TGTGCCAGCACGGGGGGGATCTGGGAGACCCAGTACTTC.

The J gene is TRBJ2-7, the V gene TRBV5-6; 9 bases align to TRBD1. The ends lost 3 bases at V and 2 bases at J; junction bases unmatched: 6. CDR3 length equals 15 residues. The germline V gene encodes CDR1 SGHDT and CDR2 YYEEEE. CDR3 DNA: TGTGCCAGCAGCTCCCGGGACAGGGTGCCCTACGAGCAGTACTTC. Protein: CASSSRDRVPYEQYF.

The chain recombines TRBV25-1 with TRBJ2-5; 7 bases fit TRBD2. CDR1 and CDR2 from the germline V gene are MGHDK and SYGVNS. The CDR3 totals 13 residues. V shed 3 bases and J 3 bases; nucleotides not matched to a gene: 1. CDR3 DNA sequence: TGTGCCAGCAGTGATGGGGGGGAAGAGACCCAGTACTTC. Its protein is CASSDGGEETQYF.

This chain joins TRBV5-1 and TRBJ2-1; D is ambiguous. This CDR3 has 15 amino acids. Germline V gene sequence: CDR1 SGHRS, CDR2 YFSETQ. Trimming shortened V by 0 bases and J by 3 bases, and 10 bases separated the two germline ends. This CDR3 is CASSLASSYYNEQFF. CDR3 nucleotide sequence: TGCGCCAGCAGCTTGGCCTCCTCCTACTACAATGAGCAGTTCTTC.

V and J are TRBV15 and TRBJ1-1, with D perhaps TRBD1 (6 bases). Germline CDR1 LNHNV, CDR2 YYDKDF (reference sequence). Trimming pared 3 bases from V and 3 bases from J, leaving 11 bases between. The CDR3 consists of 14 residues. CDR3: CATSRSRGYTEAFF. The CDR3 DNA reads as TGTGCCACCAGCAGGTCCAGGGGATACACTGAAGCTTTCTTT. The variable domain in full, completed from reference TRBV15 and TRBJ1-1, reads DAMVIQNPRYQVTQFGKPVTLSCSQTLNHNVMYWYQQKSSQAPKLLFHYYDKDFNNEADTPDNFQSRRPNTSFCFLDIRSPGLGDTAMYLCATSRSRGYTEAFFGQGTRLTVV.

The chain carries TRBV27 and TRBJ2-7; 10 bases are a match to TRBD1. Trimming removed 3 bases from V and 6 bases from J; junction bases left unmatched: 8. The germline V gene has CDR1 MNHEY and CDR2 SMNVEV (reference sequence). The CDR3 has 15 amino acids. CDR3 coding DNA: TGTGCCAGCAGTTTCTCCGGGACAGGGGTGGGCGAGCAGTACTTC. Translated, it gives CASSFSGTGVGEQYF.

V is TRBV30 and J is TRBJ2-4; 9 nucleotides align to TRBD2. The CDR3 sequence is 17 residues long. From germline, CDR1 is GTSNPN and CDR2 SVGIG (reference sequence). V lost 0 bases to trimming and J lost 5 bases; unmatched junction nucleotides: 11. The DNA of the CDR3 is TGTGCCTGGAGTGTAGGGCTAGCGGGGCCCATCGAAAACATTCAGTACTTC. It yields the protein CAWSVGLAGPIENIQYF.

The V and J genes are TRBV3-1 (or the pseudogene TRBV3-2) and TRBJ2-5; the D gene is possibly TRBD1 (6 bases). The ends were cut back, 3 bases at V and 5 bases at J, with 16 bases in the middle. The germline V gene has CDR1 LGHDT and CDR2 YNNKEL (reference sequence). The CDR3 spans 15 residues. The CDR3 region is CASSHNEGDIETQYF. As DNA, the CDR3 is TGTGCCAGCAGCCATAACGAGGGGGATATCGAGACCCAGTACTTC.

This clone was seen only once. The chain employs TRBV7-3 and TRBJ2-1; no definite D call. The germline gives CDR1 SGHTA, CDR2 FQGTGA. V lost 2 bases and J 9 bases, leaving 14 bases between the germline ends. The CDR3 spans 14 residues. CDR3 sequence: CASSLSPLPGEQFF. For the CDR3, the DNA is TGTGCCAGCAGCTTATCGCCCTTGCCCGGTGAGCAGTTCTTC.

The table lists this clone with a few counts. The chain couples TRBV18 to TRBJ1-2; D call uncertain. Looked up from germline, CDR1 is KGHSH and CDR2 is LQKENI. There are 14 residues in the CDR3. V lost 8 bases and J 0 bases, leaving 13 bases between the germline ends. The CDR3, as DNA: TGTGCCAGCACCCCCCCGGGAGCTAACTATGGCTACACCTTC. It translates to CASTPPGANYGYTF. The full variable domain, rest sourced from reference TRBV18 and TRBJ1-2, is NAGVMQNPRHLVRRRGQEARLRCSPMKGHSHVYWYRQLPEEGLKFMVYLQKENIIDESGMPKERFSAEFPKEGPSILRIQQVVRGDSAAYFCASTPPGANYGYTFGSGTRLTVV.

The chain employs TRBV6-5 and TRBJ1-1; D might be TRBD1 (5 bases). This CDR3 is built from 13 residues. The V gene's germline CDR1 is MNHEY and CDR2 SVGAGI. Trimming removed 3 bases at V and 5 bases at J, with 10 bases between. CDR3 DNA: TGTGCCAGCAGTTATAGGGGATATACTGAAGCTTTCTTT. Protein: CASSYRGYTEAFF.

The chain is built from TRBV9 and TRBJ2-3; D is perhaps TRBD2 (5 bases). V gave up 0 bases and J gave up 0 bases, with 8 bases separating them. The germline CDR1 and CDR2 sequences are SGDLS and YYNGEE. This CDR3 has 15 residues. CDR3 sequence reads: CASSVVGASTDTQYF. CDR3 bases: TGTGCCAGCAGCGTAGTGGGAGCTAGCACAGATACGCAGTATTTT. Based on the CDR3 plus reference TRBV9 and TRBJ2-3, the full variable domain is DSGVTQTPKHLITATGQRVTLRCSPRSGDLSVYWYQQSLDQGLQFLIQYYNGEERAKGNILERFSAQQFPDLHSELNLSSLELGDSALYFCASSVVGASTDTQYFGPGTRLTVL.

J is TRBJ2-2 and V is TRBV29-1; possibly TRBD1 for D (5 bases). This CDR3 is 13 amino acids long. Germline CDR1 SQVTM, CDR2 ANQGSEA. Trimming took 6 bases from V and 1 from J, leaving 9 bases between them. This CDR3 is CSVPQENTGELFF. The CDR3 DNA reads TGCAGCGTCCCACAGGAGAACACCGGGGAGCTGTTTTTT.

This chain connects TRBV27 to TRBJ2-7, with TRBD2 matching over 9 bases. With V trimmed by 5 bases and J by 7 bases, 12 bases remained unmatched. This CDR3 comprises 15 residues. The germline gives CDR1 MNHEY, CDR2 SMNVEV (reference sequence). The CDR3 DNA reads as TGTGCCAGCAGTCCCTTAGCGGGGGTGAAAGTGGAGCAGTACTTC. Translating it yields CASSPLAGVKVEQYF.

The chain carries TRBV10-3 and TRBJ2-3; D is unclear. CDR3 length: 18 residues. V shed 0 bases and J shed 6 bases, with 22 bases lying between them. Germline V CDR1 and CDR2: ENHRY, SYGVKD. Here the CDR3 DNA reads TGTGCCATCAGTGAGTCCCAACGACCCCTAGGTGTGGCCGATACGCAGTATTTT. It translates to CAISESQRPLGVADTQYF.

V and J are TRBV28 and TRBJ2-7; the D is unclear. The V and J ends lost 3 bases and 6 bases respectively, with 9 bases between them. The CDR3 loop spans 12 amino acids. Per germline, CDR1 MDHEN and CDR2 SYDVKM. The CDR3 DNA reads as TGTGCCAGCAGTTTGAGGAGAACCGAGCAGTACTTC. It codes for CASSLRRTEQYF.

The chain combines TRBV5-1 with TRBJ2-3; TRBD1 agrees at 9 bases. The CDR3 is 15 amino acids. Germline CDR1 SGHRS, CDR2 YFSETQ. V gave up 4 bases and J gave up 0 bases; unmatched junction bases: 3. The CDR3 nucleotides read TGCGCCAGCAGCATAGGACAGGGGAGCACAGATACGCAGTATTTT. Amino acid sequence: CASSIGQGSTDTQYF.

J is TRBJ1-6 and V is TRBV7-9; TRBD1 might be the D (5 bases). The CDR3 is 14 residues long. V was shortened by 6 bases and J by 12 bases, with 18 bases between the two germline ends. Germline loops: CDR1 SEHNR, CDR2 FQNEAQ (reference sequence). The CDR3 here is CASSPDTQVEPLHF. The DNA of the CDR3 is TGTGCCAGCAGTCCAGACACACAGGTTGAACCCCTCCACTTT.

The table lists this clone with many counts. The rearrangement uses TRBV5-1 and TRBJ2-3; D might be TRBD1 (6 bases). Germline values: CDR1 SGHRS, CDR2 YFSETQ. The V and J ends lost 4 bases and 4 bases respectively, with 10 bases between them. The CDR3 has 13 amino acids. CDR3 sequence reads: CASSTGYPDTQYF. CDR3 DNA sequence: TGCGCCAGCAGCACAGGGTATCCAGATACGCAGTATTTT.

This clone came up a few times. This chain links TRBV30 with TRBJ1-6, with 10 bases aligning to TRBD1. From germline, CDR1 is GTSNPN and CDR2 SVGIG (reference sequence). The CDR3 is 17 residues long. The V segment lost 2 bases and the J segment 9 bases; nucleotides outside the gene matches: 13. CDR3 sequence: CAWSLPTGQGVISPLHF. The CDR3 DNA reads as TGTGCCTGGAGTTTGCCGACAGGACAGGGGGTTATTTCACCCCTCCACTTT. The variable domain in full, with the rest retrieved from reference TRBV30 and TRBJ1-6, is SQTIHQWPATLVQPVGSPLSLECTVEGTSNPNLYWYRQAAGRGLQLLFYSVGIGQISSEVPQNLSASRPQDRQFILSSKKLLLSDSGFYLCAWSLPTGQGVISPLHFGNGTRLTVT.

This chain uses TRBV30 with TRBJ2-3; weak D call: TRBD1 (6 bases). Deletions cut 2 bases from V and 6 bases from J, with 9 bases between. The CDR3 loop spans 12 amino acids. Germline CDR1 reads GTSNPN; CDR2 reads SVGIG (reference sequence). CDR3 sequence reads: CAWSRDIDTQYF. The CDR3 region has the DNA TGTGCCTGGAGTAGGGACATCGATACGCAGTATTTT.

The genes are TRBV9 and TRBJ2-3, with 12 bases aligning to TRBD1. CDR1 and CDR2 from the germline V gene are SGDLS and YYNGEE. This CDR3 region has 16 residues. Trimming removed 4 bases from V and 6 bases from J; junction bases left unmatched: 9. CDR3 DNA sequence: TGTGCCAGCAGCCCGGGGGGACAGGGGGCCCGGGATACGCAGTATTTT. Amino acid sequence: CASSPGGQGARDTQYF.

This clone was recorded only once. This chain links TRBV2 with TRBJ2-2, with a possible D match to TRBD2 (7 bases). CDR1 is SNHLY and CDR2 is FYNNEI in the germline V gene. CDR3 size: 15 residues. V lost 6 bases to trimming and J lost 7 bases, with 18 bases between them. CDR3 amino acids: CASRVPTGGSGELFF. The DNA of the CDR3 is TGTGCCAGCAGAGTCCCGACGGGGGGCAGCGGGGAGCTGTTTTTT.

The V call is TRBV6-2 or TRBV6-3, the J call TRBJ2-3, with TRBD2 identical over 10 bases. V was clipped by 6 bases and J by 6 bases; unmatched bases: 9. The CDR3 contains 15 residues. Germline V gene data show CDR1 as MNHEY and CDR2 as SVGEGT. The CDR3 sequence is CASSPSGGGPDTQYF. For the CDR3, the DNA is TGTGCCAGCAGCCCTAGCGGGGGTGGCCCGGATACGCAGTATTTT.

The chain couples TRBV4-3 to TRBJ2-3; D call uncertain. The CDR3 length is 13 residues. The V gene lost 0 bases and the J gene lost 4 bases, with 5 bases spanning the gap. Germline-derived CDR1 and CDR2 are LGHNA and YSLEER. CDR3 DNA sequence: TGCGCCAGCAGCCAAGATTCGGCAGATACGCAGTATTTT. Amino acids: CASSQDSADTQYF.

CDR3 DNA sequence: TGTGCCAGCAGTTACTCGACACTAGCGTGGACAGATACGCAGTATTTT. Translating it yields CASSYSTLAWTDTQYF. V usage is TRBV6-2 or TRBV6-3 and J usage is TRBJ2-3; 7 positions agree with TRBD2. This CDR3 is 16 amino acids long. The V gene's germline CDR1 is MNHEY and CDR2 SVGEGT. The trim removed 0 bases at V and 3 bases at J, leaving 6 bases unmatched.

This clone has only a few counts. V gene TRBV28 combines with J gene TRBJ1-1, with 8 positions matching TRBD1. The CDR3 runs 14 residues. The germline V gene has CDR1 MDHEN and CDR2 SYDVKM. The V segment lost 6 bases and the J segment 5 bases; nucleotides outside the gene matches: 8. CDR3 sequence: CASRTGAVYTEAFF. The CDR3 nucleotides read TGTGCCAGCAGGACAGGGGCGGTTTATACTGAAGCTTTCTTT.

The chain has TRBV6-5 and TRBJ2-5; D is uncertain. CDR1 and CDR2 from the germline V gene are MNHEY and SVGAGI. There are 11 residues in the CDR3. V lost 4 bases to trimming and J lost 4 bases, with 4 bases between them. CDR3 nucleotides: TGTGCCAGCAGTTTCGGAGAGACCCAGTACTTC. Its translation: CASSFGETQYF.

This clone was recorded a few times. V and J are TRBV4-1 and TRBJ2-3; 11 nucleotides match TRBD2. The CDR3 is made up of 15 amino acids. Looked up from germline, CDR1 is MGHRA and CDR2 is YSYEKL. The junction had 2 bases not matched to a gene; V was cut back by 4 bases and J by 2 bases. This chain's CDR3 is CASSLSGGATDTQYF. For the CDR3, the DNA is TGCGCCAGCAGCCTTAGCGGGGGGGCCACAGATACGCAGTATTTT.

This clone was found a few times. J is TRBJ2-5 and V is TRBV5-4, with 7 nucleotides matching TRBD2. The germline gives CDR1 SGHNT, CDR2 YYREEE (reference sequence). V was pared by 4 bases and J by 1 base, with 4 bases of the junction left unmatched. The CDR3 sequence is 14 residues long. In DNA, the CDR3 is TGTGCCAGCAGCGACGGGGGGACCCAAGAGACCCAGTACTTC. Protein product: CASSDGGTQETQYF.

The gene calls are TRBV7-9 and TRBJ2-2, with D maybe TRBD1 (5 bases). CDR1 SEHNR and CDR2 FQNEAQ come from the germline V gene (reference sequence). V was cut by 0 bases and J by 6 bases, with 14 bases left in between. This CDR3 has 16 residues. This CDR3 is CASSLADIGVAGELFF. In DNA, the CDR3 is TGTGCCAGCAGCTTAGCGGACATTGGGGTGGCCGGGGAGCTGTTTTTT.